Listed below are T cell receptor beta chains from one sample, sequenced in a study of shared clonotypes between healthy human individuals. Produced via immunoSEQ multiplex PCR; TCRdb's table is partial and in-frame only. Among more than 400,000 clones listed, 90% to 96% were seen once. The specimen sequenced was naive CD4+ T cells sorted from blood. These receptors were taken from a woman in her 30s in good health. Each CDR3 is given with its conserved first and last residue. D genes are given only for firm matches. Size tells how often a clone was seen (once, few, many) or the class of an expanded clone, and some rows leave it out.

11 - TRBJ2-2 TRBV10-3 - CAIRQTGELFF
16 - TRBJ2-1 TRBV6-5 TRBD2 CASSYYDERGNNEQFF
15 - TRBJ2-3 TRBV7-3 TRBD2 CASSSLAGAADTQYF
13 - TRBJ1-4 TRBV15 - CATRRGLEEKLFF
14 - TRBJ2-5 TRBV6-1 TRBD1 CASSEWTGEETQYF
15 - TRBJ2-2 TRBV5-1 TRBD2 CASSLLAGGAGELFF
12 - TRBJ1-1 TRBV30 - CAWTSGNTEAFF
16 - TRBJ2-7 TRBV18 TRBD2 CASSPGTSSIDYEQYF
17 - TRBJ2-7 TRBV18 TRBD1 CASSLNSGTGDSYEQYF
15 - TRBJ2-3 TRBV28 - CASSRSGTSTDTQYF
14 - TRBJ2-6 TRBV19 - CASTVVAGANVLTF
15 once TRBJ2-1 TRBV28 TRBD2 CASSSGLAGQHEQFF
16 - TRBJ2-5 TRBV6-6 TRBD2 CASTEQLAASQETQYF
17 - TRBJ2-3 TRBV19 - CASSIDLRDTSTDTQYF
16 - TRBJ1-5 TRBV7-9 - CASSLYHSGENQPQHF
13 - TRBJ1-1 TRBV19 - CASSLQRGTEAFF
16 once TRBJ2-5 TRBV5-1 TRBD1 CASSLARDRAIETQYF
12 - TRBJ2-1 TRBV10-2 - CASTRGVNEQFF
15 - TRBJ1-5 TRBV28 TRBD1 CASGLRQGDYQPQHF
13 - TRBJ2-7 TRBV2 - CASKRGGNYEQYF
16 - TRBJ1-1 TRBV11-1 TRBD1 CASSLRQGALNTEAFF
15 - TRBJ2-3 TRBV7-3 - CASSVQGMKADTQYF
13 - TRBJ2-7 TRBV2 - CASSDRKTREQYF
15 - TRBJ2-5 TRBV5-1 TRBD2 CASSLAGGSGETQYF
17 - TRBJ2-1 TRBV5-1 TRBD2 CASSFPLAGGPVDEQFF
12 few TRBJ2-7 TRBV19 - CASSLWGTEQYF
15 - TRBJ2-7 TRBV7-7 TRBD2 CASSLITSGAYEQYF
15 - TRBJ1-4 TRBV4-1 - CASSQRASTNEKLFF
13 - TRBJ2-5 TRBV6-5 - CASSYGGDGTQYF
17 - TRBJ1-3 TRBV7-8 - CASSLNRDPVSGNTIYF
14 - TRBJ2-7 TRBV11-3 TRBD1 CASSLGQGPYEQYF
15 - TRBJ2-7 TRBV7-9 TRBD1 CASSFPGTGAYEQYF
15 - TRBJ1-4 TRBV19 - CASSASRLPNEKLFF
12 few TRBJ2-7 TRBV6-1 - CASSESSYEQYF
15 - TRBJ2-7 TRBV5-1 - CASSLAVGINYEQYF
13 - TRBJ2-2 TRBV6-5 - CASSYVVSRELFF
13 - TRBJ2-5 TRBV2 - CASNIYIKETQYF
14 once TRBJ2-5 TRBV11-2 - CASSLFSSEETQYF
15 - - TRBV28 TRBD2 CASSGSGRAPYEQYF
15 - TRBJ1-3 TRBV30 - CAWSVRILPGNTIYF
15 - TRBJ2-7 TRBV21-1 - CASSWGSGPLREQYF
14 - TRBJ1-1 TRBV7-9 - CASSFSAMNTEAFF
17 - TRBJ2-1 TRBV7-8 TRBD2 CASSTRTSGIGNNEQFF
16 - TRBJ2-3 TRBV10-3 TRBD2 CAISRTSGSSTDTQYF
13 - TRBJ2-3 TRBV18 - CASSPGTRDTQYF
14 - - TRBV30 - CAWSETGTSYEQYF
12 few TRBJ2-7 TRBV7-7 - CASSSDTGEQYF
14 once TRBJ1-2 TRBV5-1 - CASTPGQGNYGYTF
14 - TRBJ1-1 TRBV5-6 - CASSLGPRLHEAFF
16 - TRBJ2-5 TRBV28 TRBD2 CASSSSGGGRRETQYF
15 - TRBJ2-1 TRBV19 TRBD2 CASSIGAGRGNEQFF
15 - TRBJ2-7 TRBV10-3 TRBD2 CAISDETSGTYEQYF
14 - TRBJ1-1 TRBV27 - CASSLFAGYTEAFF
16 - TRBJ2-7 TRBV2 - CASRRLKGPGFYEQYF
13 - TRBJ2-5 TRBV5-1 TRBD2 CASTLAGAQTQYF
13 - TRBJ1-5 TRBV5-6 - CASSLRGDQPQHF
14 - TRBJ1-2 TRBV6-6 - CASTLIQGGHGYTF
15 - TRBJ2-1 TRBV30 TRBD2 CAWSTDTSGYNEQFF
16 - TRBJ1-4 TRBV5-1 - CASSLGSRGIREKLFF